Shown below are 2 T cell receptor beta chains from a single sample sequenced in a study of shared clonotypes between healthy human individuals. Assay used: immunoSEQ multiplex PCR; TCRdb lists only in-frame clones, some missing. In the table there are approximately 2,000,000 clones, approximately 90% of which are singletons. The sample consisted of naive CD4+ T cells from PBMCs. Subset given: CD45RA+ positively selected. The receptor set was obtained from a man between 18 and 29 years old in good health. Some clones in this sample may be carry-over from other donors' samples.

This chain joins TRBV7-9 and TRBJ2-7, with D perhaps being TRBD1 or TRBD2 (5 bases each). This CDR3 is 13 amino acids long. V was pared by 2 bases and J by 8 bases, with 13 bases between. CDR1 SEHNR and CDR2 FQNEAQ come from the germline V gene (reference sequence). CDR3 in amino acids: CASSLRDVPKQYF. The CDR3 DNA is TGTGCCAGCAGCTTAAGGGACGTCCCCAAGCAGTACTTC.

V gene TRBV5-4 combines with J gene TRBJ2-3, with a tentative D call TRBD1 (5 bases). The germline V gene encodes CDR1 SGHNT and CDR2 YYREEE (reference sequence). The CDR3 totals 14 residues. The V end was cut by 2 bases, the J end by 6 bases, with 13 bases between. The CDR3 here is CASSFGPKGDTQYF. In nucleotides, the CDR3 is TGTGCCAGCAGCTTCGGTCCAAAGGGGGATACGCAGTATTTT.